This T cell receptor beta chain was retrieved from a study of T cell responses to AZD1222 COVID-19 vaccine. TCRdb keeps only in-frame clones here, not all; method: immunoSEQ multiplex PCR. Here the sample spans 95,000 to 150,000 clones, around nine tenths being singletons. Sequencing used peripheral blood, obtained 28 days after the second dose of the MenACWY control vaccine. The clonotype comes from an adult who received the MenACWY meningococcal vaccine as a control.

Written as DNA, the CDR3 is TGTGCCACCAGTGATGTACACTTCACAGATACGCAGTATTTT. Protein product: CATSDVHFTDTQYF. V and J are TRBV24-1 and TRBJ2-3, with no clear D. Trimming stripped 3 bases from V and 2 bases from J, with 8 bases between. CDR3 length: 14 amino acids. The V gene's germline CDR1 is KGHDR and CDR2 SFDVKD.